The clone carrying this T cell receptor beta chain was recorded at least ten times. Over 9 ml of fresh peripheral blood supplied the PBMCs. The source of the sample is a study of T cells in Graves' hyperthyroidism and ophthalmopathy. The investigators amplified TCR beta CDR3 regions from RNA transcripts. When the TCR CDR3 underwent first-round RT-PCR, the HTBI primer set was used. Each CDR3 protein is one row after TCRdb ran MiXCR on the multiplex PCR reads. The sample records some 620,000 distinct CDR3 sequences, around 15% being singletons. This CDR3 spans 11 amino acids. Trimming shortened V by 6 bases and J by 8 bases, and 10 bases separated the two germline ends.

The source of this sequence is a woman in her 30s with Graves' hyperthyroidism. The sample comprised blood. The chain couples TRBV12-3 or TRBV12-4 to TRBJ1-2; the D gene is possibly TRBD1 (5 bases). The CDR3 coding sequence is TGTGCCAGCAGCGGGGCAGGGGGCTACACCTTC. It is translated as CASSGAGGYTF.